Sequencing of this T cell receptor (beta chain) was carried out in a study of blood T cells in healthy people across ages. This clonotype came up a few times. Per germline, CDR1 ENHRY and CDR2 SYGVKD. The CDR3 extends over 17 amino acids. Trimming removed 2 bases from V and 4 bases from J, with 20 bases in between. The use of a sample-barcoded 5' primer and a J-beta primer mix characterized a second PCR of roughly 6 to 11 cycles. One entry per CDR3 protein results from TCRdb running MiXCR on the 5' RACE reads. The sample gives under 2 million distinct CDR3 sequences, around 36% of which show up once; around 11% is in the top ten.

V usage is TRBV10-3 and J usage is TRBJ1-2; a weak D match, TRBD1 (5 bases). The receptor was derived from a woman aged 25-40 years in good health. The specimen sequenced was blood. The CDR3 reads CAISEHWSRDRSYGYTF. In DNA form, the CDR3 reads TGTGCCATCAGTGAGCACTGGTCCAGGGATCGTTCCTATGGCTACACCTTC.